This T cell receptor (beta chain) comes out of a study of prognosis after radiotherapy for stage I lung cancer. Findings of the study overall: Among expanded TCR clones, tumor specificity was not determined.

Each of the patients had no lymph node involvement on CT and PET/CT and no prior chemotherapy, radiotherapy or other malignancies. Per germline, CDR1 MDHEN and CDR2 SYDVKM. CDR3 length equals 16 residues. By two-round multiplex PCR, the TCR beta CDR3 was amplified from genomic DNA. The use of primers specific to each TRBV and TRBJ gene characterized first-round PCR. TCRdb redid the calling of the multiplex PCR reads with MiXCR, one entry per CDR3 protein. The sample includes fewer than 50,000 distinct CDR3 sequences, roughly 24% of them seen just once. Comments on this clonotype: Antigen specificity is unknown. This clone may be a read error of a much larger clone one base away.

The input for sequencing was PBMCs, taken before or after stereotactic body radiation therapy (not recorded which). The rearrangement links TRBV28 to TRBJ2-5; D may correspond to TRBD1 or TRBD2 (5 bases each). This TCR derives from a donor over 45 with non-small cell lung cancer. In DNA, the CDR3 is TGTGCCAGCAGGGCACCCGGGACCGCCCCGGGGAAGACCAAGTACTTC. Translating it yields CASRAPGTAPGKTKYF. Full variable domain (remainder filled in from reference TRBV28 and TRBJ2-5): DVKVTQSSRYLVKRTGEKVFLECVQDMDHENMFWYRQDPGLGLRLIYFSYDVKMKEKGDIPEGYSVSREKKERFSLILESASTNQTSMYLCASRAPGTAPGKTKYFGPGTRLLVL.